These 18 T cell receptor beta chains came from one sample sequenced in a study of blood T cell repertoires in COVID-19. The protocol was immunoSEQ multiplex PCR, while the TCRdb copy is restricted to in-frame clones and leaves out a portion. The sample has roughly 65,000 clones; roughly 85% are singletons. The sequencing input was peripheral blood. The receptors were sampled from a human donor in a cohort sampled during active COVID-19.

The gene calls are TRBV18 and TRBJ2-7, with D maybe TRBD2 (5 bases). Trimming cost V 4 bases and J 6 bases, with 10 bases left between them. The CDR3 runs 12 residues. CDR1 KGHSH and CDR2 LQKENI come from the germline V gene. The CDR3, as DNA: TGTGCCAGCTCACGGGAACGGGGCGAGCAGTACTTC. This encodes CASSRERGEQYF.

This chain connects TRBV6-5 to TRBJ1-1, with a possible D match to TRBD1 (6 bases). CDR1 and CDR2 from the germline V gene are MNHEY and SVGAGI. The CDR3 runs 15 residues. Trimming shortened V by 2 bases and J by 4 bases, and 14 bases separated the two germline ends. The CDR3 sequence is CASSYGQFGSTEAFF. CDR3 DNA: TGTGCCAGCAGTTACGGACAGTTCGGCAGCACTGAAGCTTTCTTT.

This chain joins TRBV14 and TRBJ1-6, with D possibly TRBD1 on 5 matching bases. Per germline, CDR1 SGHDN and CDR2 FVKESK. With 0 bases removed from V and 7 bases from J, the gap between germline ends came to 13 bases. The CDR3 runs 16 residues. The CDR3 DNA reads as TGTGCCAGCAGCCAAGATGTGGCGGGGCGGAATTCACCCCTCCACTTT. The encoded protein is CASSQDVAGRNSPLHF.

In its sample, this clone was seen a few times. The gene calls are TRBV19 and TRBJ1-1, with 9 nucleotides matching TRBD1. The germline CDR1 and CDR2 sequences are LNHDA and SQIVND (reference sequence). The trim removed 4 bases at V and 4 bases at J, leaving 7 bases unmatched. The CDR3 has 15 residues. As DNA, the CDR3 is TGTGCCAGTAGTACTGGACAGGGGCGATCCACTGAAGCTTTCTTT. Translated: CASSTGQGRSTEAFF.

The chain joins TRBV5-1 to TRBJ2-7; D unclear. V lost 0 bases and J 5 bases, leaving 12 bases between the germline ends. The CDR3 covers 14 residues. Looked up from germline, CDR1 is SGHRS and CDR2 is YFSETQ. Here the CDR3 reads CASSLALVSDEQYF. The CDR3 DNA sequence: TGCGCCAGCAGCTTGGCTTTAGTTTCTGACGAGCAGTACTTC. The entire variable domain, with the rest obtained from reference TRBV5-1 and TRBJ2-7, is as follows: KAGVTQTPRYLIKTRGQQVTLSCSPISGHRSVSWYQQTPGQGLQFLFEYFSETQRNKGNFPGRFSGRQFSNSRSEMNVSTLELGDSALYLCASSLALVSDEQYFGPGTRLTVT.

V and J are TRBV28 and TRBJ1-5, with unresolved D. The CDR3 is 12 residues long. V lost 6 bases and J lost 10, with 13 bases in between. CDR1 is MDHEN and CDR2 is SYDVKM in the germline V gene. CDR3 loop: CASRGLLEPQHF. For the CDR3, the DNA is TGTGCCAGCAGGGGCCTTTTAGAACCCCAGCATTTT.

This clone was counted only a few times. The chain has TRBV19 and TRBJ2-5, with TRBD2 identical over 13 bases. Germline trimming cut 6 bases from V and 2 bases from J; bases unmatched to any gene: 0. The germline V gene has CDR1 LNHDA and CDR2 SQIVND (reference sequence). This CDR3 has 14 amino acids. The CDR3 region has the DNA TGTGCCAGTAGGACTAGCGGGGGGCAAGAGACCCAGTACTTC. Its protein is CASRTSGGQETQYF.

The genes are TRBV9 and TRBJ2-3; a possible D gene is TRBD2 (6 bases). V was clipped by 7 bases and J by 0 bases, with 21 bases between them. This CDR3 is 17 amino acids long. Germline-derived CDR1 and CDR2 are SGDLS and YYNGEE. CDR3 in DNA: TGTGCCAGCGGAAGACTAGAATCGGCCACTAGCACAGATACGCAGTATTTT. It encodes CASGRLESATSTDTQYF.

This rearrangement joins TRBV19 to TRBJ1-6; 8 bases match TRBD1. CDR3 length: 14 amino acids. V shed 5 bases and J 6 bases; nucleotides not matched to a gene: 3. Germline V gives CDR1 LNHDA, CDR2 SQIVND (reference sequence). The DNA of the CDR3 is TGTGCCAGTAGTGAGGGGACAGGTAATTCACCCCTCCACTTT. Its translation: CASSEGTGNSPLHF.

This clone appeared once. The chain employs TRBV4-1 and TRBJ1-2; D is unresolved. CDR3 length: 15 amino acids. Looked up from germline, CDR1 is MGHRA and CDR2 is YSYEKL. V lost 6 bases to trimming and J lost 1 base, with 15 bases between them. CDR3: CASSPVLGINYGYTF. In DNA, the CDR3 is TGCGCCAGCAGTCCGGTGTTGGGCATTAACTATGGCTACACCTTC.

The chain carries TRBV11-2 and TRBJ2-2; 7 bases are a match to TRBD1. With 1 base clipped from V and 6 bases from J, the junction kept 8 bases outside the gene matches. Germline V CDR1 and CDR2: SGHAT, FQNNGV. This CDR3 spans 16 amino acids. This chain's CDR3 is CASSLVLWTGSGELFF. The CDR3 DNA is TGTGCCAGCAGCTTAGTATTGTGGACAGGATCCGGGGAGCTGTTTTTT.

This CDR3 reads CASSSGHSDTQYF. As DNA, the CDR3 is TGTGCCAGCAGCTCAGGACATTCAGATACGCAGTATTTT. V gene TRBV7-3 combines with J gene TRBJ2-3, with D possibly being TRBD1 (5 bases). The V end was cut by 4 bases, the J end by 4 bases, with 9 bases between. This CDR3 is built from 13 residues. CDR1 SGHTA and CDR2 FQGTGA come from the germline V gene. Looking up the rest from reference TRBV7-3 and TRBJ2-3 gives the full variable domain: GAGVSQTPSNKVTEKGKYVELRCDPISGHTALYWYRQSLGQGPEFLIYFQGTGAADDSGLPNDRFFAVRPEGSVSTLKIQRTERGDSAVYLCASSSGHSDTQYFGPGTRLTVL.

V and J are TRBV5-1 and TRBJ2-7; the D is unclear. The CDR3 consists of 15 residues. The germline CDR1 and CDR2 sequences are SGHRS and YFSETQ. V lost 5 bases, J lost 3 bases, and 18 bases lay in between. In DNA, the CDR3 is TGCGCCAGCAGGCCCTCTAAAGCCATAATCTACGAGCAGTACTTC. Its protein is CASRPSKAIIYEQYF.

This chain connects TRBV7-8 to TRBJ2-2, with 7 positions matching TRBD1. Trimming removed 7 bases from V and 5 bases from J; junction bases left unmatched: 7. CDR3 length: 14 amino acids. Germline values: CDR1 SGHVS, CDR2 FQNEAQ. The CDR3 spells CASKRDRATGELFF. In DNA, the CDR3 is TGTGCCAGCAAGAGGGACAGAGCTACCGGGGAGCTGTTTTTT.

This clone was counted only a few times. The V call is TRBV9, the J call TRBJ1-1; 7 nucleotides agree with TRBD1. This CDR3 region has 15 residues. Losses at the gene ends were 4 bases for V and 1 base for J; bases not matched to a gene: 7. Germline loops: CDR1 SGDLS, CDR2 YYNGEE. The CDR3 loop reads CASSKYRDRNTEAFF. CDR3 DNA sequence: TGTGCCAGCAGCAAATACCGGGACAGGAACACTGAAGCTTTCTTT.

The CDR3: CASSPRGGDRQNEKLFF. CDR3 nucleotide sequence: TGTGCCAGCAGCCCTCGGGGGGGGGACAGACAGAATGAAAAACTGTTTTTT. The chain joins TRBV9 to TRBJ1-4, with TRBD1 identical over 7 bases. Germline loops: CDR1 SGDLS, CDR2 YYNGEE. The CDR3 covers 17 residues. The V segment lost 4 bases and the J segment 5 bases; nucleotides outside the gene matches: 14.

CDR3 nucleotide sequence: TGTGCCAGCAAGGGAGTTGTGGCCGATGCTGGGCAGTACTTC. Protein product: CASKGVVADAGQYF. The chain combines TRBV6-5 with TRBJ2-7, with D perhaps TRBD2 (5 bases). Germline CDR1 and CDR2: MNHEY and SVGAGI. The CDR3 runs 14 residues. V dropped 7 bases and J dropped 9 bases, with 22 bases sitting between them.

The chain couples TRBV28 to TRBJ2-1; weak D call: TRBD1 (6 bases). Germline V gene data show CDR1 as MDHEN and CDR2 as SYDVKM. The CDR3 contains 16 residues. V lost 5 bases to trimming and J lost 10 bases, with 24 bases between them. The CDR3 coding sequence is TGTGCCAGCAGTCTCTTAGGTGGGGGCGGAGTTCGAGAGCAGTTCTTC. As protein: CASSLLGGGGVREQFF.